One and the same sample provided the 29 T cell receptor beta chains below, sequenced in a study of T cells in Graves' hyperthyroidism and ophthalmopathy. The investigators amplified TCR beta CDR3 regions from RNA transcripts. First-round RT-PCR of the TCR CDR3 relied on the HTBI primer set. Via MiXCR, TCRdb re-called the multiplex PCR reads, giving one row per CDR3 protein. This table holds 530,000 or so distinct CDR3 sequences, around 46% found once. The specimen sequenced was peripheral blood or thyroid tissue (not recorded which). Every receptor here comes from a woman aged 18-29 years with Graves' hyperthyroidism.

The J gene is TRBJ1-1, the V gene TRBV9; no firm D call. In germline, CDR1 is SGDLS, CDR2 YYNGEE. V was trimmed by 4 bases and J by 5 bases, leaving 15 bases between them. The CDR3 runs to 14 residues. This chain's CDR3 is CASSPRLAGTEAFF. The CDR3 bases are TGTGCCAGCAGCCCAAGACTAGCGGGAACTGAAGCTTTCTTT.

The chain couples TRBV15 to TRBJ1-1; D not certain. The V gene lost 2 bases and the J gene lost 4 bases, with 17 bases spanning the gap. This CDR3 contains 16 residues. Germline V lookup: CDR1 LNHNV, CDR2 YYDKDF (reference sequence). CDR3 sequence: CATSRPLGREGTEAFF. CDR3 nucleotide sequence: TGTGCCACCAGCAGACCCCTAGGGAGGGAAGGCACTGAAGCTTTCTTT.

Concerning this clonotype itself: A much more abundant neighbour one base away suggests this may be a read error. This chain links TRBV5-1 with TRBJ2-7; 10 bases are a match to TRBD2. Germline V gene data show CDR1 as SGHRS and CDR2 as YFSETQ. Trimming removed 7 bases from V and 7 bases from J; junction bases left unmatched: 14. This CDR3 comprises 15 residues. Here the CDR3 DNA reads TGCGCCAGCGGCTGGGGAGCGGGAGGGCCCTGGGAGCAGTACTTC. Protein sequence: CASGWGAGGPWEQYF.

The chain combines TRBV2 with TRBJ1-2; D is perhaps TRBD1 (5 bases). Germline V gene sequence: CDR1 SNHLY, CDR2 FYNNEI. The CDR3 spans 12 residues. V was pared by 8 bases and J by 8 bases, with 15 bases between. As DNA, the CDR3 is TGTGCCAGCGGAGGAGAAAGGGGCGGCTACACCTTC. It translates to CASGGERGGYTF.

This clonotype was seen ten or more times. V usage is TRBV12-3 or TRBV12-4 and J usage is TRBJ2-5; D is perhaps TRBD1 or TRBD2 (6 bases each). The ends were cut back, 4 bases at V and 4 bases at J, with 19 bases in the middle. The CDR3 length is 16 residues. CDR3 bases: TGTGCCAGCAGTTCAGGAGGGGACAATGCAAGAGAGACCCAGTACTTC. This encodes CASSSGGDNARETQYF.

V gene TRBV20-1 combines with J gene TRBJ2-5; D may correspond to TRBD1 or TRBD2 (6 bases each). CDR1 and CDR2 from the germline V gene are DFQATT and SNEGSKA (reference sequence). This CDR3 is built from 12 residues. CDR3 bases: TGCAGCGTTGAAGGGGGGAAAGAGACCCAGTACTTC. It encodes CSVEGGKETQYF.

This clonotype was seen ten or more times. The chain combines TRBV4-2 with TRBJ1-1, with D hard to call. Germline values: CDR1 LGHNA, CDR2 YNFKEQ. This CDR3 spans 12 amino acids. Trimming pared 1 base from V and 9 bases from J, leaving 9 bases between. This CDR3 reads CASSQGLPKAFF. DNA for the CDR3: TGTGCCAGCAGCCAAGGGCTGCCGAAAGCTTTCTTT.

On this clonotype itself: This CDR3 fails to terminate in the conserved phenylalanine or tryptophan, so it likely reflects a read error. The chain has TRBV4-1 and TRBJ1-1; TRBD1 aligns across 8 bases. Germline V gene sequence: CDR1 MGHRA, CDR2 YSYEKL. J was trimmed by 4 bases and V by 4 bases; bases with no gene match: 2. The CDR3 is made up of 13 amino acids. The CDR3 DNA sequence: TGCGCCAGCAGCCGTACAGGGGGCACTGAAGCTTTCCTT. This codes for CASSRTGGTEAFL.

This clonotype came up once. V is TRBV15 and J is TRBJ2-7; perhaps TRBD2 as D (7 bases). Germline V lookup: CDR1 LNHNV, CDR2 YYDKDF (reference sequence). The CDR3 runs 12 residues. Trimming stripped 10 bases from V and 4 bases from J, with 14 bases between. The CDR3 loop reads CAKRGGRYEQYF. The CDR3 DNA is TGTGCCAAGAGGGGGGGCCGGTACGAGCAGTACTTC.

The rearrangement links TRBV7-8 to TRBJ2-7; D may be TRBD1 or TRBD2 (5 bases each). The germline V gene encodes CDR1 SGHVS and CDR2 FQNEAQ. V shed 1 base and J shed 0 bases, with 13 bases lying between them. The CDR3 totals 16 residues. For the CDR3, the DNA is TGTGCCAGCAGCTTAGTGGGGCGGGTTAGCTCCTACGAGCAGTACTTC. It yields the protein CASSLVGRVSSYEQYF.

Comments on this clonotype: The conserved phenylalanine or tryptophan is not found at the CDR3 terminus, so this likely reflects a read error. The chain recombines TRBV7-8 with TRBJ1-3; D may be TRBD1 (6 bases). The CDR3 covers 16 residues. V was shortened by 5 bases and J by 7 bases, with 21 bases between the two germline ends. CDR1 and CDR2 (germline): SGHVS, FQNEAQ. The CDR3 protein is CASSPKRGDWGNTIYS. DNA of the CDR3: TGTGCCAGCAGCCCAAAGAGGGGGGATTGGGGGAACACCATATATTCT.

This clonotype came up a few times. This rearrangement joins TRBV30 to TRBJ2-7; D remains unclear. The CDR3 length is 13 residues. V was pared by 1 base and J by 2 bases, with 9 bases between. Germline V gives CDR1 GTSNPN, CDR2 SVGIG (reference sequence). The CDR3 nucleotides are TGTGCCTGGAGTGAGGTCCCAACCTACGAGCAGTACTTC. The encoded protein is CAWSEVPTYEQYF.

There are many counts of this clonotype. The chain links TRBV12-3 or TRBV12-4 to TRBJ1-5; 7 bases agree with TRBD1. The ends lost 5 bases at V and 2 bases at J; junction bases unmatched: 3. The CDR3 spans 14 residues. CDR3 sequence reads: CASSTGVGNQPQHF. Written as DNA, the CDR3 is TGTGCCAGCAGTACAGGGGTGGGCAATCAGCCCCAGCATTTT.

As regards this clonotype: The conserved phenylalanine or tryptophan is not found at the CDR3 terminus, so this likely reflects a read error. Because the CDR3's place on the DNA is in doubt, the DNA is left out and the CDR3 is given as listed by TCRdb. The V call is TRBV5-1, the J call TRBJ2-6; the table assigns TRBD1, which was not confirmed against the DNA. The CDR3 is made up of 11 amino acids, end residues included. Germline V lookup: CDR1 SGHRS, CDR2 YFSETQ. The CDR3 spells CASSLAETGGT.

This clonotype has at least ten counts. The chain links TRBV5-4 to TRBJ1-4; the D is unclear. Deletions cut 0 bases from V and 10 bases from J, with 16 bases between. The germline V gene encodes CDR1 SGHNT and CDR2 YYREEE (reference sequence). The CDR3 has 15 residues. The CDR3 DNA follows: TGTGCCAGCAGCTTGGTAGGCGGCGCGGAGGGAAAACTGTTTTTT. The encoded protein is CASSLVGGAEGKLFF.

At least ten counts were recorded for this clonotype. The rearrangement joins TRBV12-3 or TRBV12-4 to TRBJ2-5; 8 nucleotides agree with TRBD2. This CDR3 spans 15 amino acids. Germline trimming cut 2 bases from V and 6 bases from J; bases unmatched to any gene: 8. The CDR3 coding sequence is TGTGCCAGCAGTTTAACGGGAGGGTATCAGAAGACCCAGTACTTC. It yields the protein CASSLTGGYQKTQYF.

This clonotype was picked up many times. Here the CDR3 reads CSVADIDYGYTF. For the CDR3, the DNA is TGCAGCGTGGCCGACATAGACTATGGCTACACCTTC. This chain joins TRBV29-1 and TRBJ1-2; D remains unclear. The CDR3 loop spans 12 amino acids. V shed 6 bases and J shed 3 bases, with 11 bases lying between them. The V gene's germline CDR1 is SQVTM and CDR2 ANQGSEA.

The chain carries TRBV20-1 and TRBJ2-5, with D possibly TRBD2 on 6 matching bases. Looked up from germline, CDR1 is DFQATT and CDR2 is SNEGSKA (reference sequence). The germline V and J ends were trimmed by 0 bases and 2 bases, with 7 bases remaining between them. CDR3 length: 13 amino acids. CDR3 amino acids: CSARERGQETQYF. In nucleotides, the CDR3 is TGCAGTGCTAGAGAGCGGGGACAAGAGACCCAGTACTTC.

The table lists this clonotype with many counts. The chain has TRBV20-1 and TRBJ2-5; possibly TRBD2 for D (6 bases). Looked up from germline, CDR1 is DFQATT and CDR2 is SNEGSKA (reference sequence). This CDR3 contains 16 residues. V lost 3 bases and J 0 bases, leaving 17 bases between the germline ends. The CDR3 nucleotides read TGCAGTGCTAGTGATGATAGCGGCAGAGACCAAGAGACCCAGTACTTC. Protein: CSASDDSGRDQETQYF.

The V gene is TRBV7-6, the J gene TRBJ1-2; TRBD1 matches at 8 bases. This CDR3 contains 14 residues. Germline CDR1 and CDR2: SGHVS and FNYEAQ. The J segment lost 8 bases and the V segment lost 4 bases, leaving 9 bases of the junction unmatched. DNA for the CDR3: TGTGCCAGCAGCTGGGGGGACAGGCTGGGAGGCTACACCTTC. Protein sequence: CASSWGDRLGGYTF.

The chain links TRBV11-2 to TRBJ1-1; no firm D call. Trimming removed 5 bases from V and 0 bases from J, with 13 bases in between. Germline CDR1 and CDR2: SGHAT and FQNNGV. There are 15 residues in the CDR3. In DNA form, the CDR3 reads TGTGCCAGCAGCCAAAGTGGATACATGAACACTGAAGCTTTCTTT. Protein sequence: CASSQSGYMNTEAFF.

V gene TRBV7-9 combines with J gene TRBJ2-1, with 7 bases lining up with TRBD1. The CDR3 covers 14 residues. Trimming at V came to 7 bases and at J to 7 bases, leaving 10 bases not matched to a gene. CDR1 SEHNR and CDR2 FQNEAQ come from the germline V gene (reference sequence). Written as DNA, the CDR3 is TGTGCCAGCATCCAAGGGGGCGCTGTGAATGAGCAGTTCTTC. It is translated as CASIQGGAVNEQFF. The variable domain in full, completed from reference TRBV7-9 and TRBJ2-1, reads DTGVSQNPRHKITKRGQNVTFRCDPISEHNRLYWYRQTLGQGPEFLTYFQNEAQLEKSRLLSDRFSAERPKGSFSTLEIQRTEQGDSAMYLCASIQGGAVNEQFFGPGTRLTVL.

This rearrangement joins TRBV10-3 to TRBJ1-1; no clear D gene. The germline V and J ends were trimmed by 2 bases and 0 bases, with 10 bases remaining between them. This CDR3 has 15 residues. Germline lookup yields CDR1 ENHRY and CDR2 SYGVKD. The CDR3 loop is CAISETREVNTEAFF. CDR3 DNA: TGTGCCATCAGTGAGACTAGGGAGGTGAACACTGAAGCTTTCTTT.

This clonotype was counted between two and nine times. This chain uses TRBV15 with TRBJ2-7, with 7 bases that match TRBD2. The J segment lost 3 bases and the V segment lost 3 bases, leaving 8 bases of the junction unmatched. The germline V gene encodes CDR1 LNHNV and CDR2 YYDKDF (reference sequence). This CDR3 comprises 15 residues. The CDR3 DNA reads as TGTGCCACCAGCAGGTGGGAGGGCTATGGCTACGAGCAGTACTTC. Amino acids: CATSRWEGYGYEQYF.

V gene TRBV10-1 combines with J gene TRBJ1-4; the match to TRBD1 covers 7 bases. The germline V gene has CDR1 WNHNN and CDR2 SYGVQD (reference sequence). Unmatched junction bases numbered 17, after V lost 4 bases and J lost 0 bases. The CDR3 contains 20 residues. The CDR3 loop reads CASSGPHLPRQGATNEKLFF. For the CDR3, the DNA is TGCGCCAGCAGTGGACCCCACCTCCCAAGGCAGGGGGCAACTAATGAAAAACTGTTTTTT.

The CDR3 is CATSSLGIQETQYF. Here the CDR3 DNA reads TGTGCCACCAGCAGTCTAGGGATACAAGAGACCCAGTACTTC. The chain has TRBV15 and TRBJ2-5; D uncertain. Per germline, CDR1 LNHNV and CDR2 YYDKDF (reference sequence). The CDR3 loop spans 14 amino acids. The V end lost 3 bases, the J end lost 2 bases, and 10 bases lay between the germline ends.

With respect to this clonotype: At one boundary the junction diverges from the germline segment, which might be a read error. The chain joins TRBV7-9 to TRBJ2-5, with D possibly TRBD2 on 5 matching bases. The CDR3 is 13 amino acids. The germline V gene encodes CDR1 SEHNR and CDR2 FQNEAQ (reference sequence). The CDR3 coding sequence is TGTGTCAGCAGCCGGGATAAACAAGAGACCCAGTACTTC. Its translation: CVSSRDKQETQYF.

This clonotype was observed many times. The chain couples TRBV20-1 to TRBJ1-5; D is perhaps TRBD1 (6 bases). The CDR3 is 14 residues long. In germline, CDR1 is DFQATT, CDR2 SNEGSKA (reference sequence). Trimming left V 5 bases short and J 0 bases short, with 11 bases between. The CDR3 sequence: CSALWTDSNQPQHF. In DNA form, the CDR3 reads TGCAGTGCTCTTTGGACAGATAGCAATCAGCCCCAGCATTTT.

Only a few counts were recorded for this clonotype. The gene calls are TRBV29-1 and TRBJ2-3; the match to TRBD1 covers 7 bases. This CDR3 contains 13 residues. Trimming took 3 bases from V and 0 from J; bases not matched to a gene: 0. The germline V gene encodes CDR1 SQVTM and CDR2 ANQGSEA. DNA for the CDR3: TGCAGCGTTGAGACAGGGAGCACAGATACGCAGTATTTT. Translated, it gives CSVETGSTDTQYF.